This T cell receptor (beta chain) was observed in a study of blood T cells in healthy people across ages. Background on the study: Template-switching capture recovered about one barcoded beta molecule per two T cells.

General study findings and limits: More naive CD4+ cells and higher diversity marked long-lived donors relative to aged donors.

The trim removed 3 bases at V and 7 bases at J, leaving 10 bases unmatched. In germline, CDR1 is SNHLY, CDR2 FYNNEI. This CDR3 region has 15 residues. It was with a sample-barcoded 5' primer and a J-beta primer mix that a second PCR of roughly 7 to 11 cycles was run. TCRdb passed the 5' RACE reads through MiXCR, listing each CDR3 protein once. The table has 870,000 or so distinct CDR3 sequences, roughly 26% seen once. In the case of this clonotype: Its matching antigen is unknown. A much larger clone differs by one base, so this may be a read error.

The sample was blood. The source is a woman at least 80 years old in good health. The V gene is TRBV2, the J gene TRBJ2-7; 9 bases fit TRBD1. This CDR3 is CASSEEQVQGAEQYF. CDR3 in DNA: TGTGCCAGCAGTGAGGAGCAGGTACAGGGGGCTGAGCAGTACTTC. Full variable domain (outside the CDR3, taken from reference TRBV2 and TRBJ2-7): EPEVTQTPSHQVTQMGQEVILRCVPISNHLYFYWYRQILGQKVEFLVSFYNNEISEKSEIFDDQFSVERPDGSNFTLKIRSTKLEDSAMYFCASSEEQVQGAEQYFGPGTRLTVT.